Here is one T cell receptor beta chain with its context. Researchers ran the PCR with 60 Vbeta and 13 Jbeta primers. TCRdb's table, derived via immunoSEQ multiplex PCR, lists solely in-frame clones and lacks some. The sample gives 200,000 or so clones, approximately 82% of which show up once; approximately 0.6% is in the top ten. This entry is derived from a study of cytomegalovirus exposure and HLA in healthy donors. Germline V gene sequence: CDR1 MNHEY, CDR2 SMNVEV (reference sequence). The V segment lost 3 bases and the J segment 0 bases; nucleotides outside the gene matches: 7. The CDR3 is 17 amino acids.

The chain employs TRBV27 and TRBJ2-1, with 8 bases that match TRBD2. Sequenced: PBMCs. The source of this sequence is a man younger than 35 in good health and CMV-seronegative. Here the CDR3 reads CASSFLWSGSSYNEQFF. The CDR3 DNA follows: TGTGCCAGCAGTTTCCTTTGGAGCGGGAGCTCCTACAATGAGCAGTTCTTC.